What follows are 31 T cell receptor beta chains derived from one specimen sequenced in a study of T cell responses to AZD1222 COVID-19 vaccine. Assay used: immunoSEQ multiplex PCR; TCRdb lists only in-frame clones, some missing. The sample has more than 100,000 clones; about 93% are singletons. The source material was peripheral blood, sampled 28 days after the second AZD1222 dose. The receptor set was obtained from an adult who received the AZD1222 COVID-19 vaccine.

The rearrangement joins TRBV4-2 to TRBJ1-2; D remains ambiguous. The CDR3 runs to 12 residues. Germline V gene data show CDR1 as LGHNA and CDR2 as YNFKEQ. Trimming cost V 3 bases and J 6 bases, with 8 bases left between them. The CDR3 protein is CASSQDRHGYTF. The CDR3 DNA sequence: TGTGCCAGCAGCCAGGACCGACATGGCTACACCTTC.

The chain has TRBV25-1 and TRBJ1-5; D is unclear. Germline V gene sequence: CDR1 MGHDK, CDR2 SYGVNS. The CDR3 extends over 8 amino acids. CDR3 sequence reads: CGNQPQHF. CDR3 nucleotide sequence: TGTGGAAATCAGCCCCAGCATTTT.

This chain uses TRBV13 with TRBJ2-7; D perhaps matches TRBD1 (5 bases). Germline CDR1 PRHDT, CDR2 FYEKMQ (reference sequence). V was clipped by 3 bases and J by 2 bases, with 17 bases between them. This CDR3 spans 16 amino acids. The CDR3: CASSFGQGLRAYEQYF. CDR3 DNA: TGTGCCAGCAGCTTCGGGCAGGGCCTCCGAGCCTACGAGCAGTACTTC.

V gene TRBV18 combines with J gene TRBJ1-3; the D is unclear. V lost 3 bases and J 0 bases, leaving 18 bases between the germline ends. Germline CDR1 KGHSH, CDR2 LQKENI. This CDR3 contains 18 residues. CDR3 coding DNA: TGTGCCAGCTCACCTAACCAACCGGTTAAACTCTCTGGAAACACCATATATTTT. It yields the protein CASSPNQPVKLSGNTIYF.

A single count supports this clone. The V gene is TRBV2, the J gene TRBJ1-4; no definite D call. The CDR3 spans 13 residues. V was shortened by 6 bases and J by 5 bases, with 10 bases between the two germline ends. Germline V gene lookup returns CDR1 SNHLY and CDR2 FYNNEI. The CDR3: CASSSVRNEKLFF. DNA of the CDR3: TGTGCCAGCAGCTCGGTACGGAATGAAAAACTGTTTTTT.

The rearrangement uses TRBV5-4 and TRBJ2-2; D is possibly TRBD1 or TRBD2 (5 bases each). The CDR3 totals 14 residues. V dropped 4 bases and J dropped 4 bases, with 11 bases sitting between them. Germline loops: CDR1 SGHNT, CDR2 YYREEE (reference sequence). CDR3 in DNA: TGTGCCAGCAGCGTCCGGGACGGCACCGGGGAGCTGTTTTTT. Translation gives CASSVRDGTGELFF. Supplemented by reference TRBV5-4 and TRBJ2-2, the full variable domain reads ETGVTQSPTHLIKTRGQQVTLRCSSQSGHNTVSWYQQALGQGPQFIFQYYREEENGRGNFPPRFSGLQFPNYSSELNVNALELDDSALYLCASSVRDGTGELFFGEGSRLTVL.

The chain links TRBV12-3 or TRBV12-4 to TRBJ1-5; D remains ambiguous. With 3 bases removed from V and 3 bases from J, the gap between germline ends came to 3 bases. The CDR3 extends over 12 amino acids. CDR3: CASSLDNQPQHF. CDR3 coding DNA: TGTGCCAGCAGTTTGGACAATCAGCCCCAGCATTTT.

This clone was observed a single time. V and J are TRBV3-1 (or the pseudogene TRBV3-2) and TRBJ1-2; D possibly corresponds to TRBD1 (6 bases). CDR1 and CDR2 (germline): LGHDT, YNNKEL (reference sequence). This CDR3 comprises 18 residues. V was pared by 2 bases and J by 4 bases, with 23 bases between. The CDR3 DNA reads as TGTGCCAGCAGCCAATCTAGCACAGGGATAGATGGGACCTATGGCTACACCTTC. Amino acids: CASSQSSTGIDGTYGYTF.

The rearrangement joins TRBV30 to TRBJ2-1, with TRBD1 identical over 8 bases. CDR3 size: 13 residues. Germline V gives CDR1 GTSNPN, CDR2 SVGIG (reference sequence). Losses at the gene ends were 6 bases for V and 6 bases for J; bases not matched to a gene: 7. As DNA, the CDR3 is TGTGCCTGCTTAAGAACAGGGGGCAATGAGCAGTTCTTC. Translation: CACLRTGGNEQFF.

The V gene is TRBV19, the J gene TRBJ2-3; 7 bases agree with TRBD1. Germline CDR1 LNHDA, CDR2 SQIVND (reference sequence). With 6 bases clipped from V and 2 bases from J, the junction kept 5 bases outside the gene matches. The CDR3 length is 14 residues. In DNA form, the CDR3 reads TGTGCCAGTAGCTTCACAGGGGCCACAGATACGCAGTATTTT. Translated, it gives CASSFTGATDTQYF.

J is TRBJ2-7 and V is TRBV5-6; D possibly matches TRBD1 or TRBD2 (5 bases each). This CDR3 spans 11 amino acids. Germline assignment: CDR1 SGHDT and CDR2 YYEEEE. V dropped 4 bases and J dropped 5 bases, with 7 bases sitting between them. The DNA for the CDR3 is TGTGCCAGCAGCAGAGGGGACGAGCAGTACTTC. Residues: CASSRGDEQYF.

In this sample, this clone turned up a few times. The rearrangement joins TRBV7-9 to TRBJ1-5, with a tentative D call TRBD1 (6 bases). This CDR3 spans 17 amino acids. Germline V gene lookup returns CDR1 SEHNR and CDR2 FQNEAQ (reference sequence). Between the trimmed V and J ends, which lost 1 base and 3 bases, there was a span of 16 bases. The CDR3 region is CASSLDVGQGINQPQHF. The CDR3 region has the DNA TGTGCCAGCAGCTTAGACGTAGGGCAGGGGATCAATCAGCCCCAGCATTTT.

This chain links TRBV19 with TRBJ1-1, with D perhaps TRBD1 (5 bases). Between the trimmed V and J ends, which lost 8 bases and 1 base, there was a span of 14 bases. The germline V gene encodes CDR1 LNHDA and CDR2 SQIVND (reference sequence). The length of the CDR3 is 14 residues. CDR3 DNA: TGTGCCAGTGAGCCTACAGGATCGAACACTGAAGCTTTCTTT. This sequence encodes CASEPTGSNTEAFF.

The V call is TRBV19, the J call TRBJ1-4, with a weak D call TRBD1 (5 bases). V was pared by 5 bases and J by 10 bases, with 20 bases between. CDR1 is LNHDA, CDR2 SQIVND, per germline (reference sequence). This CDR3 has 15 residues. The CDR3 DNA is TGTGCCAGTAGTCCGAGACAGCAACCTTCCGGAAAACTGTTTTTT. The encoded protein is CASSPRQQPSGKLFF.

This chain links TRBV7-9 with TRBJ2-3; D gene ambiguous. Between the trimmed V and J ends, which lost 5 bases and 6 bases, there was a span of 15 bases. Germline loops: CDR1 SEHNR, CDR2 FQNEAQ (reference sequence). This CDR3 is 14 amino acids long. The CDR3 sequence is CASSQRRPGDTQYF. In DNA, the CDR3 is TGTGCCAGCAGCCAAAGACGACCCGGGGATACGCAGTATTTT.

The V and J genes are TRBV29-1 and TRBJ1-5; possibly TRBD1 for D (6 bases). V gave up 6 bases and J gave up 4 bases, with 16 bases separating them. The CDR3 is 14 residues long. CDR1 and CDR2 from the germline V gene are SQVTM and ANQGSEA. CDR3 in DNA: TGCAGCGTCGCACGGCCAGGGGTAAATCAGCCCCAGCATTTT. Residues: CSVARPGVNQPQHF.

The chain is built from TRBV7-9 and TRBJ1-6; a weak D match, TRBD1 (6 bases). Per the germline V gene, CDR1 is SEHNR and CDR2 is FQNEAQ (reference sequence). The CDR3 is 17 amino acids. Trimming removed 1 base at V and 3 bases at J, with 13 bases between. The CDR3 DNA sequence: TGTGCCAGCAGCTTAGATGTGGGGGGCAACTATAATTCACCCCTCCACTTT. This gives the protein CASSLDVGGNYNSPLHF. The full variable domain, its missing parts supplied by reference TRBV7-9 and TRBJ1-6, is DTGVSQNPRHKITKRGQNVTFRCDPISEHNRLYWYRQTLGQGPEFLTYFQNEAQLEKSRLLSDRFSAERPKGSFSTLEIQRTEQGDSAMYLCASSLDVGGNYNSPLHFGNGTRLTVT.

This clone showed up just a few times. The genes are TRBV3-1 (or the pseudogene TRBV3-2) and TRBJ1-2, with TRBD1 matching 7 bases. Germline V gives CDR1 LGHDT, CDR2 YNNKEL (reference sequence). Germline trimming cut 4 bases from V and 6 bases from J; bases unmatched to any gene: 14. This CDR3 spans 16 amino acids. As DNA, the CDR3 is TGTGCCAGCAGCCGGGACAGCCTGCAATTGCCGCATGGCTACACCTTC. This codes for CASSRDSLQLPHGYTF.

This rearrangement joins TRBV7-9 to TRBJ2-2; 9 bases are a match to TRBD2. Trimming took 5 bases from V and 9 from J; bases not matched to a gene: 13. Germline loops: CDR1 SEHNR, CDR2 FQNEAQ (reference sequence). CDR3 length equals 16 residues. In nucleotides, the CDR3 is TGTGCCAGCAGCCCACCGACTAGCGGAGCTCCCTGGGAGCTGTTTTTT. Translating gives CASSPPTSGAPWELFF.

The chain employs TRBV6-5 and TRBJ1-4; a possible D gene is TRBD1 (5 bases). Trimming stripped 5 bases from V and 5 bases from J, with 15 bases between. Germline CDR1 and CDR2: MNHEY and SVGAGI. The CDR3 has 15 amino acids. The CDR3 loop reads CASSLLGRINEKLFF. CDR3 coding DNA: TGTGCCAGCAGTCTCCTGGGACGGATAAATGAAAAACTGTTTTTT.

The chain has TRBV7-8 and TRBJ2-3; a weak D match, TRBD2 (6 bases). The V and J ends lost 1 base and 1 base respectively, with 12 bases between them. This CDR3 spans 16 amino acids. Germline CDR1 is SGHVS and CDR2 is FQNEAQ. The CDR3 spells CASSLGPGLRTDTQYF. For the CDR3, the DNA is TGTGCCAGCAGCTTAGGACCGGGACTTCGCACAGATACGCAGTATTTT.

The V call is TRBV10-3, the J call TRBJ2-1; D is unresolved. The CDR3 extends over 13 amino acids. V lost 2 bases and J lost 8, with 10 bases in between. CDR1 is ENHRY, CDR2 SYGVKD, per germline. The CDR3 sequence: CAISEEGDDEQFF. For the CDR3, the DNA is TGTGCCATCAGTGAGGAAGGTGACGATGAGCAGTTCTTC.

The V call is TRBV12-3 or TRBV12-4, the J call TRBJ2-5, with 9 nucleotides matching TRBD1. This CDR3 comprises 12 residues. V trimming: 5 bases; J trimming: 8 bases; junction bases outside the gene matches: 3. The CDR3 protein is CASSPGQGTQYF. The CDR3 bases are TGTGCCAGCAGTCCGGGACAGGGCACCCAGTACTTC.

The chain has TRBV6-2 or TRBV6-3 and TRBJ2-3; D remains unclear. Trimming took off 5 bases at V and 7 bases at J, with 10 bases between the two ends. Germline CDR1 reads MNHEY; CDR2 reads SVGEGT. The CDR3 length is 12 residues. CDR3 DNA sequence: TGTGCCAGCAGTGGGATGGGATATACGCAGTATTTT. Protein product: CASSGMGYTQYF.

The V call is TRBV6-2 or TRBV6-3, the J call TRBJ2-1; a possible D gene is TRBD2 (7 bases). This CDR3 has 15 residues. Deletions cut 6 bases from V and 8 bases from J, with 20 bases between. CDR1 is MNHEY, CDR2 SVGEGT, per germline. This chain's CDR3 is CASSGGRGSRDEQFF. Written as DNA, the CDR3 is TGTGCCAGCAGCGGTGGGAGGGGGAGTCGGGATGAGCAGTTCTTC.

The chain carries TRBV7-2 and TRBJ2-2; D remains unclear. Germline V gene lookup returns CDR1 SGHTA and CDR2 FQGNSA. This CDR3 has 13 residues. V was shortened by 6 bases and J by 2 bases, with 7 bases between the two germline ends. CDR3 in DNA: TGTGCCAGCAGACCTCAAAACACCGGGGAGCTGTTTTTT. Translated, it gives CASRPQNTGELFF.

The chain has TRBV7-2 and TRBJ2-7, with D tentatively TRBD2 (5 bases). V lost 1 base and J 6 bases, leaving 19 bases between the germline ends. CDR1 and CDR2 from the germline V gene are SGHTA and FQGNSA. CDR3 length: 16 residues. As DNA, the CDR3 is TGTGCCAGCAGCTTAGACCGGGGAAGACTAAAGGGCGAGCAGTACTTC. This gives the protein CASSLDRGRLKGEQYF.

J is TRBJ2-3 and V is TRBV14; 10 nucleotides align to TRBD2. Germline V gene lookup returns CDR1 SGHDN and CDR2 FVKESK. The CDR3 totals 18 residues. V lost 6 bases, J lost 2 bases, and 14 bases stayed unmatched. CDR3 protein: CASRKAKPSGGSTDTQYF. The CDR3 nucleotides read TGTGCCAGCAGAAAAGCGAAGCCTAGCGGGGGCTCCACAGATACGCAGTATTTT.

The rearrangement uses TRBV19 and TRBJ1-1; 8 bases fit TRBD1. In germline, CDR1 is LNHDA, CDR2 SQIVND (reference sequence). V trimming: 8 bases; J trimming: 6 bases; junction bases outside the gene matches: 14. The CDR3 is 15 amino acids. This CDR3 reads CASEVTGTGGSEAFF. DNA for the CDR3: TGTGCCAGTGAGGTGACCGGGACAGGAGGATCTGAAGCTTTCTTT.

This clone was found once. V and J are TRBV7-2 and TRBJ2-7, with 11 bases identical to TRBD2. The CDR3 contains 14 residues. Per the germline V gene, CDR1 is SGHTA and CDR2 is FQGNSA. Trimming removed 2 bases from V and 5 bases from J; junction bases left unmatched: 2. The DNA of the CDR3 is TGTGCCAGCAGCTTATTGACTAGCGGGAACGAGCAGTACTTC. Translation: CASSLLTSGNEQYF.

The CDR3 DNA reads as TGCAGCGTTGCACAGGGGGCTGGGGAGCAGTTCTTC. Translated, it gives CSVAQGAGEQFF. The chain recombines TRBV29-1 with TRBJ2-1, with 9 bases lining up with TRBD1. Germline V gene data show CDR1 as SQVTM and CDR2 as ANQGSEA. V lost 4 bases, J lost 10 bases, and 5 bases stayed unmatched. This CDR3 has 12 residues.